These T cell receptor beta chains were read from a single sample in a study of CD8 T cells in Susac syndrome. TCRdb re-called the immunoSEQ multiplex PCR reads with MiXCR, one entry per CDR3 protein. The profile covers about 150,000 distinct CDR3 sequences, with around 95% appearing a single time and more than 0.2% taken by the ten largest. The specimen sequenced was CD8+ T cells from PBMCs. Every receptor here comes from a human donor with multiple sclerosis. Each CDR3 is given with its conserved first and last residue. D genes are given only for firm matches. A clone size is listed for some rows: how often the clone was seen (once, few, many), or a class if it is expanded.

DNA,CDR3,J,size,V,D
TGCAGTGCTAGAGATCAAGTCGGGGAGCTGTTTTTT,CSARDQVGELFF,TRBJ2-2,NA,TRBV20-1,NA
TGTGCCAGCAATGGTGGGGGGCCGAACACCGGGGAGCTGTTTTTT,CASNGGGPNTGELFF,TRBJ2-2,NA,TRBV9,NA
TGCAGCGTTGAAAGGAGTGGGGCCAACGTCCTGACTTTC,CSVERSGANVLTF,TRBJ2-6,once,TRBV29-1,NA
TGCAGCGCCGGGACCGACGGCGGCTACACCTTC,CSAGTDGGYTF,TRBJ1-2,NA,TRBV29-1,NA
TGTGCCAGCAGCTCCCGGGACGGAGCCCTCGATACGCAGTATTTT,CASSSRDGALDTQYF,TRBJ2-3,once,TRBV13,NA
TGTGCCAGCAGCCCTCGGGAGCTAGCGGGGGTGTTAGGGGAGACCCAGTACTTC,CASSPRELAGVLGETQYF,TRBJ2-5,NA,TRBV3-1,TRBD2
TGCTCAGTTGGGGGTAACTCCTACGAGCAGTACTTC,CSVGGNSYEQYF,TRBJ2-7,NA,TRBV20-1,NA
TGTGCCACCGCCCCGGGACAGAGTGGGGAGACCCAGTACTTC,CATAPGQSGETQYF,TRBJ2-5,NA,TRBV15,TRBD1
TGCAGCGTATACGGAGAAAATCAGCCCCAGCATTTT,CSVYGENQPQHF,TRBJ1-5,NA,TRBV29-1,NA
TGCAGTGCTAGAGAAAGGACTAACTATGGCTACACCTTC,CSARERTNYGYTF,TRBJ1-2,NA,TRBV20-1,NA
TGTGCCAGCAGCCATCTAGCGGGGGGCCCTGTGGAGCAGTTCTTC,CASSHLAGGPVEQFF,TRBJ2-1,NA,TRBV3-1,TRBD2
TGTGCTAGTGGTTTGGGTAGGACTGAAGCTTTCTTT,CASGLGRTEAFF,TRBJ1-1,few,TRBV12-5,NA
TGTGCTAGTGGCTTCAAACAGGGGGAGATCCTCTACAATGAGCAGTTCTTC,CASGFKQGEILYNEQFF,TRBJ2-1,NA,TRBV12-5,TRBD1
TGCAGCGCCACAGGGGATGAAAAACTGTTTTTT,CSATGDEKLFF,TRBJ1-4,NA,TRBV29-1,TRBD1
TGTGCCAGCAGTTCGGGGCTCCTCTATGGCTACACCTTC,CASSSGLLYGYTF,TRBJ1-2,NA,TRBV12-3/TRBV12-4,NA
TGTGCCAGCAGCTTGGAAAGCTTCCTCTTCTACAATGAGCAGTTCTTC,CASSLESFLFYNEQFF,TRBJ2-1,NA,TRBV5-6,NA